This T cell receptor beta chain was identified during a study of T cells in Graves' hyperthyroidism and ophthalmopathy. This CDR3 comprises 14 residues. Looked up from germline, CDR1 is SNHLY and CDR2 is FYNNEI. V lost 8 bases to trimming and J lost 5 bases, with 16 bases between them. RNA transcripts were the template for amplifying TCR beta CDR3 regions. HTBI primers were employed in a first-round RT-PCR of the TCR CDR3. TCRdb redid the calling of the multiplex PCR reads with MiXCR, one entry per CDR3 protein. The table shows under 600,000 distinct CDR3 sequences, with more than 15% occurring only once. Out of roughly 10 ml of fresh peripheral blood came the PBMCs. This clonotype was recorded at least ten times.

The sequenced sample consisted of blood. The chain carries TRBV2 and TRBJ2-1; D perhaps matches TRBD1 (5 bases). This TCR came from a woman in her thirties or forties with Graves' ophthalmopathy. CDR3 bases: TGTGCCAGCCTCCGCAGGGATCACAACAATGAGCAGTTCTTC. Translation: CASLRRDHNNEQFF.